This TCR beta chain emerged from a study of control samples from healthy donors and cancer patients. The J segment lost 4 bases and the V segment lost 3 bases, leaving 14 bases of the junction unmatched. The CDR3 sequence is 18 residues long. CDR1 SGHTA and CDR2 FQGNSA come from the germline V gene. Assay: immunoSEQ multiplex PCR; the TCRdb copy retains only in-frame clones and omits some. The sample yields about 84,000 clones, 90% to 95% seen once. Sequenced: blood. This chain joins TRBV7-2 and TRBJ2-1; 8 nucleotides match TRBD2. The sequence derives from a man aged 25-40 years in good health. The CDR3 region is CASSFPPGASGLYNEQFF. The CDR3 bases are TGTGCCAGCAGCTTCCCCCCGGGGGCTAGCGGGTTATACAATGAGCAGTTCTTC.